The rows below give T cell receptor beta chains drawn from one sample of a study of CD8 T cells in ankylosing spondylitis. One entry per CDR3 protein results from TCRdb running MiXCR on the 5' RACE reads. The sample includes approximately 400,000 distinct CDR3 sequences, roughly a quarter of them seen just once. The sequenced sample was blood, either unsorted or a sorted T cell fraction (not recorded which). The origin of the receptors is a male donor with ankylosing spondylitis. Both conserved end residues are part of each CDR3. D genes are given only for firm matches. Clone size is given for some rows only: seen once, a few or many times, or a class if the clone is expanded.

d_call j_call clone_size v_call cdr3_aa cdr3_nt
TRBD2 TRBJ2-4 NA TRBV20-1 CSASSQTSGKKNIQYF TGCAGTGCTAGTTCACAGACTAGCGGAAAAAAAAACATTCAGTACTTC
NA TRBJ2-1 few TRBV10-3 CAIGFGLTGVEEQFF TGTGCCATCGGGTTCGGCCTCACCGGGGTTGAGGAGCAGTTCTTC
NA TRBJ2-3 NA TRBV5-1 CASSLAGYTTDTQYF TGCGCCAGCAGCTTGGCCGGTTACACCACAGATACGCAGTATTTT
TRBD1 TRBJ2-1 NA TRBV24-1 CATSDPGQGGSEQFF TGTGCCACCAGTGACCCGGGACAGGGAGGGTCTGAGCAGTTCTTC
TRBD1 TRBJ2-2 NA TRBV29-1 CSGNRGDAGELFF TGCAGCGGAAACAGGGGGGACGCCGGGGAGCTGTTTTTT
NA TRBJ2-5 few TRBV5-1 CASSLLPGPQETQYF TGCGCCAGCAGCTTACTGCCGGGACCACAAGAGACCCAGTACTTC
NA TRBJ2-1 few TRBV5-1 CASSSWTQGRLVNEQFF TGCGCCAGCAGCTCCTGGACCCAGGGAAGGTTAGTCAATGAGCAGTTCTTC
TRBD2 TRBJ2-4 few TRBV12-3/TRBV12-4 CASSRGEVGNIQYF TGTGCCAGCAGCCGGGGGGAGGTGGGAAACATTCAGTACTTC
TRBD2 TRBJ2-3 once TRBV27 CASTKREGDTQYF TGTGCCAGCACCAAGCGGGAAGGAGATACGCAGTATTTT
TRBD1 TRBJ1-5 NA TRBV12-3/TRBV12-4 CASSWNRGGNQPQHF TGTGCCAGCAGTTGGAACAGGGGCGGCAATCAGCCCCAGCATTTT
TRBD2 TRBJ2-4 few TRBV20-1 CSAPRRGARGLTKNIQYF TGCAGTGCCCCCCGGCGGGGGGCCCGGGGGTTAACCAAAAACATTCAGTACTTC
NA TRBJ2-5 NA TRBV7-9 CASSRGTGTQYF TGTGCCAGCAGCCGGGGGACGGGAACCCAGTACTTC
NA TRBJ1-1 NA TRBV6-4 CASSGEGPSMNTEAFF TGTGCCAGCAGTGGGGAGGGGCCATCCATGAACACTGAAGCTTTCTTT
NA TRBJ2-7 few TRBV9 CASSARSDVTYEQYF TGTGCCAGCAGCGCTAGATCCGACGTAACCTACGAGCAGTACTTC
NA TRBJ2-1 few TRBV4-1 CASSQDPQVWRNEQFF TGCGCCAGCAGCCAAGATCCCCAGGTCTGGCGCAATGAGCAGTTCTTC
NA TRBJ1-6 NA TRBV5-1 CASSLSAENSPLHF TGCGCCAGCAGCTTGTCGGCTGAAAATTCACCCCTCCACTTT
TRBD1 TRBJ1-1 NA TRBV24-1 CATSPRDRNDEAFF TGTGCCACAAGCCCCAGGGACAGAAACGATGAAGCTTTCTTT
NA TRBJ2-2 NA TRBV5-1 CASSLAATPNTGELFF TGCGCCAGCAGCCTTGCGGCGACTCCGAACACCGGGGAGCTGTTTTTT
NA TRBJ2-2 few TRBV7-7 CASSPRQNTGELSF TGTGCCAGCAGCCCGAGACAGAACACCGGGGAGCTGTCTTTT
NA TRBJ1-5 NA TRBV21-1 CASSGAWPQHF TGTGCCAGCAGCGGCGCCTGGCCCCAGCATTTT
NA TRBJ1-4 NA TRBV20-1 CSAGPAGTEKLFF TGCAGTGCCGGACCGGCGGGGACTGAAAAACTGTTTTTT
TRBD1 TRBJ2-1 NA TRBV24-1 CATSVLTGTGAHQQFF TGTGCCACCAGTGTTCTCACCGGGACAGGGGCCCATCAGCAGTTCTTC
NA TRBJ2-2 NA TRBV15 CATSRSGNTGELFF TGTGCCACCAGCCGATCGGGGAACACCGGGGAGCTGTTTTTT
TRBD1 TRBJ1-1 many TRBV7-9 CASSSLAGGNTEAFF TGTGCCAGCAGCTCACTTGCAGGGGGGAACACTGAAGCTTTCTTT
NA TRBJ2-1 few TRBV5-1 CASSLGDTYNEQFF TGCGCCAGCAGCTTGGGGGACACGTACAATGAGCAGTTCTTC
NA TRBJ2-1 few TRBV10-2 CASSESLAQSNEQFF TGCGCCAGCAGTGAGTCTCTAGCGCAGAGCAATGAGCAGTTCTTC
NA TRBJ2-3 NA TRBV14 CASSQEWGEDTQYF TGTGCCAGCAGCCAAGAATGGGGGGAAGATACGCAGTATTTT
TRBD1 TRBJ1-2 once TRBV11-2 CASSQDREYYGYTF TGTGCCAGCAGCCAGGACAGGGAATACTATGGCTACACCTTC
NA TRBJ1-5 few TRBV20-1 CSASGQNNQPQHF TGCAGTGCTAGTGGCCAGAACAATCAGCCCCAGCATTTT
TRBD1 TRBJ1-1 NA TRBV15 CATSRGTGGNTEAFF TGTGCCACCAGTCGCGGGACAGGGGGTAACACTGAAGCTTTCTTT
TRBD1 TRBJ2-7 NA TRBV3-1 CASSPLPDRASYEQYF TGTGCCAGCAGCCCACTACCGGACAGGGCGTCCTACGAGCAGTACTTC
TRBD1 TRBJ1-3 NA TRBV9 CASSPRGTAFSGNTIYF TGTGCCAGCAGCCCCCGAGGGACAGCTTTCTCTGGAAACACCATATATTTT
NA TRBJ2-1 NA TRBV20-1 CSARENSWNEQFF TGCAGTGCTAGAGAGAACAGTTGGAATGAGCAGTTCTTC
TRBD1 TRBJ1-5 few TRBV6-1 CASRDRDYSNQPQHF TGTGCCAGCAGGGACAGGGATTATAGCAATCAGCCCCAGCATTTT
TRBD1 TRBJ1-1 few TRBV12-3/TRBV12-4 CASSRGQAFTEAFF TGTGCCAGCAGCCGGGGACAGGCGTTCACTGAAGCTTTCTTT
NA TRBJ2-3 few TRBV3-1 CASSRPGRDTQYF TGTGCCAGCAGCCGACCCGGACGAGATACGCAGTATTTT
NA TRBJ1-5 few TRBV12-3/TRBV12-4 CASSFDQGSQPQHF TGTGCCAGCAGTTTTGATCAGGGCAGTCAGCCCCAGCATTTT
NA TRBJ2-2 NA TRBV12-3/TRBV12-4 CATRLGGNPGELFF TGTGCCACCCGGTTGGGCGGGAACCCCGGGGAGCTGTTTTTT
TRBD2 TRBJ2-2 NA TRBV4-2 CASSQNPGLAGQNTGELFF TGTGCCAGCAGCCAGAACCCGGGACTAGCGGGGCAGAACACCGGGGAGCTGTTTTTT
TRBD1 TRBJ2-7 NA TRBV2 CASSGDSAYEQYF TGTGCCAGCAGCGGGGACAGCGCCTACGAGCAGTACTTC
NA TRBJ2-1 NA TRBV12-3/TRBV12-4 CASRQSGTSDVQFF TGTGCCAGCAGGCAATCCGGGACGTCTGACGTGCAGTTCTTC
TRBD1 TRBJ2-2 few TRBV5-4 CASSLTGGYTGELFF TGTGCCAGCAGCTTGACAGGGGGCTACACCGGGGAGCTGTTTTTT